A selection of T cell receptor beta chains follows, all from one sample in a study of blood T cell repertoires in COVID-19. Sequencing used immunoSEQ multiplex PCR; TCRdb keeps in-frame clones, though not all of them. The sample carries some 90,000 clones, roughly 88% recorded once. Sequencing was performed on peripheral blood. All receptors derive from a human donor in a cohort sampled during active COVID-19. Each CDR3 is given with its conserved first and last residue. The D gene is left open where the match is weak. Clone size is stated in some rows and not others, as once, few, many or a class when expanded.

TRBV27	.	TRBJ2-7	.	TGTGCCAGCAGCCCAGGATACGAGCAGTACTTC	CASSPGYEQYF
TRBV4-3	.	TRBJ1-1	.	TGCGCCAGCAGCCAAGATCCGACAGGCCCGAACACTGAAGCTTTCTTT	CASSQDPTGPNTEAFF
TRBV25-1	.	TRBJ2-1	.	TGTGCCAGCAGTGAAGGATTGTCGGGGCAGTTCTTC	CASSEGLSGQFF
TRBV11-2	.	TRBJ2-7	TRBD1	TGTGCCAGCAGCTCTGACAGGGGACGCTACGAGCAGTACTTC	CASSSDRGRYEQYF
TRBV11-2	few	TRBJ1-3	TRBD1	TGTGCCAGCAGCATTGGGACAGGGTGGGGAAACACCATATATTTT	CASSIGTGWGNTIYF
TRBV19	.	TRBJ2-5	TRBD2	TGTGCCAGTAAGATACGGGGGGTAGAGACCCAGTACTTC	CASKIRGVETQYF
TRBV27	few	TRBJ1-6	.	TGTGCCAGCAGTTTGCAGGGGTATTCACCCCTCCACTTT	CASSLQGYSPLHF
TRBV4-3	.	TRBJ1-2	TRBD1	TGCGCCAGCAGCCACGACAGGGGAGTGTGGGGCTACACCTTC	CASSHDRGVWGYTF
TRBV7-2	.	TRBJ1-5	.	TGTGCCAGCAGCTTAAGGGGGGGTTCGAGCAATCAGCCCCAGCATTTT	CASSLRGGSSNQPQHF
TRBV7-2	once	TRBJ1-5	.	TGTGCCAGCAGCCCGTCGGGACTGAATCAGCCCCAGCATTTT	CASSPSGLNQPQHF
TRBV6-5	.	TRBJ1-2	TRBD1	TGTGCCAGCAGTTACTCGACAGGGGCAGGGTATGGCTACACCTTC	CASSYSTGAGYGYTF
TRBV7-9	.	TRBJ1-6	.	TGTGCCAGCTCCAAAGAGAGGGAGGGTTCACCCCTCCACTTT	CASSKEREGSPLHF
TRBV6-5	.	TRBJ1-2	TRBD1	TGTGCCAGCAGCAAAGGGGGCAGCAACTATGGCTACACCTTC	CASSKGGSNYGYTF
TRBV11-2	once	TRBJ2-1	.	TGTGCCAGCAGCCTTAGCGCCGGGGTCTCCTACAATGAGCAGTTCTTC	CASSLSAGVSYNEQFF
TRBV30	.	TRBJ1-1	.	TGTGCCTGGGATACAGGGTTTATCACTGAAGCTTTCTTT	CAWDTGFITEAFF
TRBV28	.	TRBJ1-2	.	TGTGCCCTCCTGACGGGGGGGGGCGCGCATGGCTACACCTTC	CALLTGGGAHGYTF
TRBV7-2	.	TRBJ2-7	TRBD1	TGTGCCAGCAGCTTAGCAGAGGGGGCCGAGCAGTACTTC	CASSLAEGAEQYF
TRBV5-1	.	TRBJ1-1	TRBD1	TGCGCCAGCAGCCCGGGACAGGGTCTGAACACTGAAGCTTTCTTT	CASSPGQGLNTEAFF
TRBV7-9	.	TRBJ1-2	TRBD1	TGTGCCAGCAGCTCGACAGGGGCTGATGGCTACACCTTC	CASSSTGADGYTF
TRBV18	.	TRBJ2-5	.	TGTGCCAGCTCACCAGACAGCCCCAAGACCCAGTACTTC	CASSPDSPKTQYF
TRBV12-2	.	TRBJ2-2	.	TGTGCAAGTCGCTTAGATCTGACAGGGGGCGAGAACACCGGGGAGCTGTTTTTT	CASRLDLTGGENTGELFF
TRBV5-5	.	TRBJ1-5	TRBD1	TGTGCCAGCAGCTTGGGGACAGGGGGCGGTCAGCCCCAGCATTTT	CASSLGTGGGQPQHF
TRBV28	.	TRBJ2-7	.	TGTGCCAGCAGGGAGGAGACTTACGAGCAGTACTTC	CASREETYEQYF
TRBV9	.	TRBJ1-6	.	TGTGCCAGCAGCGTTGGGGACTCTTATAATTCACCCCTCCACTTT	CASSVGDSYNSPLHF